The clone carrying this T cell receptor (beta chain) was seen only a few times. The antigen is unknown. The data derive from a study of T cells in Graves' hyperthyroidism and ophthalmopathy. Study-level information: Upon initial diagnosis and before any treatment, peripheral blood was collected.

Points from the study as a whole: The majority of expanded thyroid clonotypes above 0.001 also appeared in blood. The model made its ophthalmopathy prediction, and onset followed a median around 6.5 months later.

Regions amplified from RNA transcripts were the TCR beta CDR3 regions. The TCR CDR3 was amplified in a first-round RT-PCR using the HTBI primer set. MiXCR, run by TCRdb on the multiplex PCR reads, gives a single entry per CDR3 protein. Seen here are 300,000 to 450,000 distinct CDR3 sequences, roughly 25% observed once, and the top ten hold 73%. Researchers defined stable Graves' hyperthyroidism as no ophthalmopathy progression within 18 months. The sequence came from a man aged 50 to 60 with Graves' hyperthyroidism. Sequenced input: blood.

Here the CDR3 DNA reads TGTGCCAGCAGCTTAAGGACAGCTATGAACACTGAAGCTTTCTTT. Its translation is CASSLRTAMNTEAFF. The V gene is TRBV11-3, the J gene TRBJ1-1, with TRBD1 as a possible D gene (6 bases). V shed 2 bases and J shed 0 bases, with 10 bases lying between them. The CDR3 length is 15 residues. The germline V gene encodes CDR1 SGHNT and CDR2 YENEEA.